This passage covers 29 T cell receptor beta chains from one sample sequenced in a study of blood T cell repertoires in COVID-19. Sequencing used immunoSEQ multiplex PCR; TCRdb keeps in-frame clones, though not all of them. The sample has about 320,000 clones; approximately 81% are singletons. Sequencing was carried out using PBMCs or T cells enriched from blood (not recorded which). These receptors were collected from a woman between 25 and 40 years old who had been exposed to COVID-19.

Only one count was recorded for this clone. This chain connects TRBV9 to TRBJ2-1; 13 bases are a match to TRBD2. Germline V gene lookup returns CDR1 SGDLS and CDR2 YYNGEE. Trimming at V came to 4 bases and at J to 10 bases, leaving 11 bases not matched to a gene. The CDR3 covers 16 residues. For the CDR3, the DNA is TGTGCCAGCAGCCCGGCCTGGACTAGCGGGAGAGGGGAGCAGTTCTTC. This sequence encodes CASSPAWTSGRGEQFF.

This CDR3 reads CASSHRLKQGEETQYF. For the CDR3, the DNA is TGCGCCAGCAGCCACAGGCTTAAACAGGGGGAAGAGACCCAGTACTTC. The genes are TRBV5-1 and TRBJ2-5; TRBD1 agrees at 8 bases. CDR1 is SGHRS, CDR2 YFSETQ, per germline. The CDR3 is made up of 16 amino acids. V lost 4 bases to trimming and J lost 3 bases; unmatched junction nucleotides: 11.

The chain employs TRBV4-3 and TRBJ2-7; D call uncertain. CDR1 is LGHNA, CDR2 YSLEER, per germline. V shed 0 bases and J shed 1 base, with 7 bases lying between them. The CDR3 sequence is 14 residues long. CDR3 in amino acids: CASSQDPTSYEQYF. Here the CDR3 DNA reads TGCGCCAGCAGCCAAGATCCCACTTCCTACGAGCAGTACTTC.

The CDR3 DNA sequence: TGTGCCAGCAGCGCCCAACCTGAAGGGGGCTGGGAAAAACTGTTTTTT. Amino acids: CASSAQPEGGWEKLFF. J is TRBJ1-4 and V is TRBV9; TRBD1 agrees at 7 bases. Germline CDR1 and CDR2: SGDLS and YYNGEE. The V gene end was trimmed by 3 bases and the J gene end by 8 bases; junction bases not matched to a gene: 13. The CDR3 loop spans 16 amino acids.

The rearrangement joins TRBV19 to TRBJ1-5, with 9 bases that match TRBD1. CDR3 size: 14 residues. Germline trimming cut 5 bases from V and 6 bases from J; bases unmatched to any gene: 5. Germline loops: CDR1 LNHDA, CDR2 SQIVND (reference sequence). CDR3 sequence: CASSVQGAGQPQHF. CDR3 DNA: TGTGCCAGTAGTGTACAGGGGGCCGGTCAGCCCCAGCATTTT.

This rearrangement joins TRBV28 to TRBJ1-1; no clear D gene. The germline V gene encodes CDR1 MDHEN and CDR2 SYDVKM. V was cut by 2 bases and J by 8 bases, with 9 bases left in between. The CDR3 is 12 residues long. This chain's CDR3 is CASSLLRREAFF. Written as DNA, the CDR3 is TGTGCCAGCAGTTTACTCCGGAGAGAAGCTTTCTTT.

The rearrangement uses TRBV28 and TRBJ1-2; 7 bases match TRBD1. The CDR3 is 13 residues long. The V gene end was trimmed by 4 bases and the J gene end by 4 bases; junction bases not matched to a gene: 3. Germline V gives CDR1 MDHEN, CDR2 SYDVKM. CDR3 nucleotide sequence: TGTGCCAGCAGTTCGGGACAGTTCTATGGCTACACCTTC. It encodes CASSSGQFYGYTF.

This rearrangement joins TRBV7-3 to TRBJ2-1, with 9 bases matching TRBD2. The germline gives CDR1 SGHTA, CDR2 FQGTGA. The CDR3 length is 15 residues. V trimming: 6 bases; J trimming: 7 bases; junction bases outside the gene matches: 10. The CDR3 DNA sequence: TGTGCCAGCAGTCGTAGCGGGAGAGCTCGGAATGAGCAGTTCTTC. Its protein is CASSRSGRARNEQFF.

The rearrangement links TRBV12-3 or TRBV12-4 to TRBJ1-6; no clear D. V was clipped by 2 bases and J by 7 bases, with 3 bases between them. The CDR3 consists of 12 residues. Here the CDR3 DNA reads TGTGCCAGCAGTTTATCGAATTCACCCCTCCACTTT. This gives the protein CASSLSNSPLHF.

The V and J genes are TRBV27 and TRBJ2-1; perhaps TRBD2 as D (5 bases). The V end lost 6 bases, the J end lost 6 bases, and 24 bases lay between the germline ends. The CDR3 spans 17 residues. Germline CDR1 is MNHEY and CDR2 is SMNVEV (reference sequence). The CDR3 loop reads CASSPIVLGALANEQFF. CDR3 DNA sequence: TGTGCCAGCAGCCCAATAGTATTAGGTGCGCTAGCCAATGAGCAGTTCTTC.

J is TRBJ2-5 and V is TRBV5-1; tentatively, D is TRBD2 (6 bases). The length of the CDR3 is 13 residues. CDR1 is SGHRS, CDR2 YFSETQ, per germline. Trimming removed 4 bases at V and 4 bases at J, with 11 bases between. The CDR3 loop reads CASSQLAVETQYF. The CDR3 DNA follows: TGCGCCAGCAGCCAACTAGCTGTAGAGACCCAGTACTTC.

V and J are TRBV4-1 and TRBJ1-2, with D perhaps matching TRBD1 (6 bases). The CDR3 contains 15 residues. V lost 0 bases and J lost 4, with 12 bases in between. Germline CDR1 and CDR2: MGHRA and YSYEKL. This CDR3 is CASSQEGGGGYGYTF. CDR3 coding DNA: TGCGCCAGCAGCCAAGAAGGGGGGGGAGGCTATGGCTACACCTTC.

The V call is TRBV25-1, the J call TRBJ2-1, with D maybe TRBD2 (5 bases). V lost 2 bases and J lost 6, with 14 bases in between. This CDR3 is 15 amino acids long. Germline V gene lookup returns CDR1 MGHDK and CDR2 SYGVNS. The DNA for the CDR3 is TGTGCCAGCAGTGAAGAGGGCGACTTTGGCAATGAGCAGTTCTTC. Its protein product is CASSEEGDFGNEQFF.

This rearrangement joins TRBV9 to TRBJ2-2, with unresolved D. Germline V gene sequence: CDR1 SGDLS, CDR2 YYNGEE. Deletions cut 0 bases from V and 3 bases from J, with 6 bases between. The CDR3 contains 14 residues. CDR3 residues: CASSVDSYTGELFF. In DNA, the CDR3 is TGTGCCAGCAGCGTAGACAGCTACACCGGGGAGCTGTTTTTT.

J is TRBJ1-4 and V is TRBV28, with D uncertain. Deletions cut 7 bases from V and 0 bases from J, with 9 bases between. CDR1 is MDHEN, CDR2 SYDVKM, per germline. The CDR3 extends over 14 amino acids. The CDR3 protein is CASIRQATNEKLFF. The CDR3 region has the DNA TGTGCCAGCATCCGGCAGGCAACTAATGAAAAACTGTTTTTT.

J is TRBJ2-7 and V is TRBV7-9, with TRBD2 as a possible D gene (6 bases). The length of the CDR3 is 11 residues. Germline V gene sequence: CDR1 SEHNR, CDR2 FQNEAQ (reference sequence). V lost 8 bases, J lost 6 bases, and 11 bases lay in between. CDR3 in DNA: TGTGCCAGCGGTGCCGGGGGCGAGCAGTACTTC. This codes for CASGAGGEQYF.

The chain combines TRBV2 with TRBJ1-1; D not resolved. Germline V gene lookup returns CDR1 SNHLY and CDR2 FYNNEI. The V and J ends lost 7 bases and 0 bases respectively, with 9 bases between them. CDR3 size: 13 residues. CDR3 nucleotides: TGTGCCAGCAAACAGCTCATGAACACTGAAGCTTTCTTT. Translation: CASKQLMNTEAFF. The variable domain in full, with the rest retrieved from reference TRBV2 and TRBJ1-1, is EPEVTQTPSHQVTQMGQEVILRCVPISNHLYFYWYRQILGQKVEFLVSFYNNEISEKSEIFDDQFSVERPDGSNFTLKIRSTKLEDSAMYFCASKQLMNTEAFFGQGTRLTVV.

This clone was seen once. The CDR3 coding sequence is TGTGCCAGCAGTGAAAGTCAGGGTTATGGCTACACCTTC. Protein: CASSESQGYGYTF. V usage is TRBV25-1 and J usage is TRBJ1-2, with D perhaps matching TRBD1 (5 bases). CDR1 and CDR2 (germline): MGHDK, SYGVNS. V was shortened by 2 bases and J by 5 bases, with 9 bases between the two germline ends. The CDR3 has 13 amino acids.

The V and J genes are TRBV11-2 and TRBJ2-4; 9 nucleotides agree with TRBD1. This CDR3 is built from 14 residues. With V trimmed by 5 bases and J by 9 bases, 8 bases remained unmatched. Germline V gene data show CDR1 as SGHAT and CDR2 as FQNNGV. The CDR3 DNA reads TGTGCCAGCAGCCCGGACAGGGGATGGGGCATTCAGTACTTC. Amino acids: CASSPDRGWGIQYF. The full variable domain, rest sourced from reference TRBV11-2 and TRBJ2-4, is EAGVAQSPRYKIIEKRQSVAFWCNPISGHATLYWYQQILGQGPKLLIQFQNNGVVDDSQLPKDRFSAERLKGVDSTLKIQPAKLEDSAVYLCASSPDRGWGIQYFGAGTRLSVL.

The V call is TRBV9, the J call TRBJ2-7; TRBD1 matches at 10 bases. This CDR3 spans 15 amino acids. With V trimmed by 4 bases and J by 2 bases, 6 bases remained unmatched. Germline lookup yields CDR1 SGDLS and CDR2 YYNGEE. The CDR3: CASSPQGTGAYEQYF. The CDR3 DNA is TGTGCCAGCAGCCCCCAAGGGACAGGGGCCTACGAGCAGTACTTC.

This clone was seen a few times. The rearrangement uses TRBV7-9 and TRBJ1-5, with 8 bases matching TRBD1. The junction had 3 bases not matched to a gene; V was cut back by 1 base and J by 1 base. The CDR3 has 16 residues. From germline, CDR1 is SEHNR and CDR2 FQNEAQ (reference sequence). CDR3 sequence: CASSLDTGGSNQPQHF. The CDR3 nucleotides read TGTGCCAGCAGCTTAGATACAGGGGGGAGCAATCAGCCCCAGCATTTT.

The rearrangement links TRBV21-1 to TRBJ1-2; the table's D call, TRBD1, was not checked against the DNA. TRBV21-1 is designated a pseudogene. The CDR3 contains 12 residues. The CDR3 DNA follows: TGTGCCAGCAGCAAGGACACCTATGGCTACACCTTC. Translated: CASSKDTYGYTF.

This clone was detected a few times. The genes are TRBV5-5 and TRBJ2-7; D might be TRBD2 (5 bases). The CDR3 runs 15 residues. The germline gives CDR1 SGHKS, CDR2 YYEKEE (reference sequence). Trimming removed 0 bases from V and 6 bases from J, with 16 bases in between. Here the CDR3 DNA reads TGTGCCAGCAGCTTGGCAAATGAGGGCCCCCGCGAGCAGTACTTC. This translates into CASSLANEGPREQYF.

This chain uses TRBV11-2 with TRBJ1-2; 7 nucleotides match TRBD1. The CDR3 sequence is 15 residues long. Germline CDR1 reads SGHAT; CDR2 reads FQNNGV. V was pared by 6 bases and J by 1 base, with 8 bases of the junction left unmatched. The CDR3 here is CASRVGTEINYGYTF. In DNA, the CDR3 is TGTGCCAGCAGAGTTGGGACAGAGATTAACTATGGCTACACCTTC.

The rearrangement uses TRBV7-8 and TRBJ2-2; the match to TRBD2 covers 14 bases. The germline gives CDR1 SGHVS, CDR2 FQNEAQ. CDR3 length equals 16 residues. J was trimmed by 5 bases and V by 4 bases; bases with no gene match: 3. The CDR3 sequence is CASSSRLAGGTGELFF. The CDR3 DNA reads TGTGCCAGCAGCTCTAGACTAGCGGGAGGGACCGGGGAGCTGTTTTTT. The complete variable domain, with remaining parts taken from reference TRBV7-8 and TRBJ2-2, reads GAGVSQSPRYKVAKRGQDVALRCDPISGHVSLFWYQQALGQGPEFLTYFQNEAQLDKSGLPSDRFFAERPEGSVSTLKIQRTQQEDSAVYLCASSSRLAGGTGELFFGEGSRLTVL.

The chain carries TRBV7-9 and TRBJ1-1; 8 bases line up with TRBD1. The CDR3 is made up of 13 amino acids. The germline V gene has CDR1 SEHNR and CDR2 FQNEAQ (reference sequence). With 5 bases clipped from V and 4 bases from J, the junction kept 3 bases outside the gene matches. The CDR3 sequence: CASSHTGGTEAFF. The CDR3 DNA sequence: TGTGCCAGCAGCCACACAGGGGGCACTGAAGCTTTCTTT. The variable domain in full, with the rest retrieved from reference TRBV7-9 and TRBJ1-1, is DTGVSQNPRHKITKRGQNVTFRCDPISEHNRLYWYRQTLGQGPEFLTYFQNEAQLEKSRLLSDRFSAERPKGSFSTLEIQRTEQGDSAMYLCASSHTGGTEAFFGQGTRLTVV.

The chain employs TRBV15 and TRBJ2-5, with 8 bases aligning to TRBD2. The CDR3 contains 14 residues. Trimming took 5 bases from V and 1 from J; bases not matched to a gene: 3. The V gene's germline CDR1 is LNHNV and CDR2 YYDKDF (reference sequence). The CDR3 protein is CATSPGGSQETQYF. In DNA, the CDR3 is TGTGCCACCAGCCCGGGAGGGAGCCAAGAGACCCAGTACTTC.

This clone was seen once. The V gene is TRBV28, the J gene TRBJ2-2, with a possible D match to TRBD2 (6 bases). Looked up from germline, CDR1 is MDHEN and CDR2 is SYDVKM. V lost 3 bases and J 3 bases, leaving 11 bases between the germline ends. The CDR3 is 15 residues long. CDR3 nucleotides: TGTGCCAGCAGTTTGGGGGGTTCCTACACCGGGGAGCTGTTTTTT. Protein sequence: CASSLGGSYTGELFF.

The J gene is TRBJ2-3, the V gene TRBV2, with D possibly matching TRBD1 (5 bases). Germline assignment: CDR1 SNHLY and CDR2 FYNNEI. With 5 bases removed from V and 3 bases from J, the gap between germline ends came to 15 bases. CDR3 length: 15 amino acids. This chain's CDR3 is CASSWSQGTTDTQYF. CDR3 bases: TGTGCCAGCAGTTGGAGTCAGGGAACAACAGATACGCAGTATTTT.